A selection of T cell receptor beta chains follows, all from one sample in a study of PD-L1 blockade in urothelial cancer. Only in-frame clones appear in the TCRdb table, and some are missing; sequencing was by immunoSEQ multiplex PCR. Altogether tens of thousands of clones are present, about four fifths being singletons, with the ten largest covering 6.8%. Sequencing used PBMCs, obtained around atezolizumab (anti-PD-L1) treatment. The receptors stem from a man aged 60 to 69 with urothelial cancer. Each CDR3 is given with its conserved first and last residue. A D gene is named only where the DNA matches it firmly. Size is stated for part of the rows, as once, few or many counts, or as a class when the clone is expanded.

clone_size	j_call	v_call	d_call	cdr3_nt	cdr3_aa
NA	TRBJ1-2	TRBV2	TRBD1	TGTGCCAGCAGTTATACGACAGGGTGGGATGGAGGCTACACCTTC	CASSYTTGWDGGYTF
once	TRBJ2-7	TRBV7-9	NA	TGTGCCAGCACCATCGTATCAGGGGCGGTGAGGAGGGAGCAGTACTTC	CASTIVSGAVRREQYF
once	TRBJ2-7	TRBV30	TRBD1	TGTGCCTTGACCCGGGACAGGGGTTTTTACGAGCAGTACTTC	CALTRDRGFYEQYF
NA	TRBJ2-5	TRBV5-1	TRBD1	TGCGCCAGCAGCGGGGCCGACAGGGACCAAGAGACCCAGTACTTC	CASSGADRDQETQYF
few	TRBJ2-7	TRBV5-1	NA	TGCGCCAGCAGCTTTTTCGGTGATAAGGGGAACGAGCAGTACTTC	CASSFFGDKGNEQYF
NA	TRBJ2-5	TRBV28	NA	TGTGCCAGCAGTTTAGCCTCCGGGGTTGGGACCCAGTACTTC	CASSLASGVGTQYF
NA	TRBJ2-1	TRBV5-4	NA	TGTGCCAGCAGCTTAGGAGGAGACAATGAGCAGTTCTTC	CASSLGGDNEQFF
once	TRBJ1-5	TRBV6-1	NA	TGTGCCAGCAATTTAGGGGGGGGTGACAATCAGCCCCAGCATTTT	CASNLGGGDNQPQHF
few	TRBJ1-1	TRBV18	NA	TGTGCCAGCTCACGGCCCCAGGGGACAACTTTCTTT	CASSRPQGTTFF
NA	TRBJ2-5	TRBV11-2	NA	TGTGCCAGCAGCCACCGGACATTTCAAGAGACCCAGTACTTC	CASSHRTFQETQYF
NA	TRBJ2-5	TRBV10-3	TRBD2	TGTGCCATCTCGGGAGGACCGGGGCGAAAAGAGACCCAGTACTTC	CAISGGPGRKETQYF
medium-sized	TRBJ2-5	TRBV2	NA	TGTGCCAGCACACTAGTCAGGCAAGAGACCCAGTACTTC	CASTLVRQETQYF
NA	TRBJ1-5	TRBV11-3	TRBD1	TGTGCCGGAGGACAGGCCTATAGCAATCAGCCCCAGCATTTT	CAGGQAYSNQPQHF
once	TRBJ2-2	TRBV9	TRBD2	TGTGCCAGCAGCGTGGGGGGGGGCACCGGGGAGCTGTTTTTT	CASSVGGGTGELFF
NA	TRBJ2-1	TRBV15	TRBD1	TGTGCCACCAGATCCGGGACAGGGGGATTTAATGAGCAGTTCTTC	CATRSGTGGFNEQFF
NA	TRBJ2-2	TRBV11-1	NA	TGTGCCAGCAGCTTAGCGTCGGGGGCCGGGGAGCTGTTTTTT	CASSLASGAGELFF
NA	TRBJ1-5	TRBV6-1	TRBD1	TGTGCCAGCAGGCCGACAGGGGGCAATCAGCCCCAGCATTTT	CASRPTGGNQPQHF
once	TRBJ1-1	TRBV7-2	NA	TGTGCCAGCAGCCTCCCCGCAATACAGCCTGAAGCTTTCTTT	CASSLPAIQPEAFF
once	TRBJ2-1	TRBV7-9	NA	TGTGCCAGCAGCTTAGCTAGTTCGGGGAATTCCTACAATGAGCAGTTCTTC	CASSLASSGNSYNEQFF
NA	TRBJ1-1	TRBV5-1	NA	TGCGCCAGCAGCCGATTATCGGTGAACACTGAAGCTTTCTTT	CASSRLSVNTEAFF
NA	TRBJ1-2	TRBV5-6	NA	TGTGCCAGCAGGGCAGCCTCTAGAGGCCCCCTAGGCTACACCTTC	CASRAASRGPLGYTF
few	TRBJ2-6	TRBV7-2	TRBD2	TGTGCCAGCAGCTTCACTAGCGGGGGGCGGACCGGGGCCAACGTCCTGACTTTC	CASSFTSGGRTGANVLTF
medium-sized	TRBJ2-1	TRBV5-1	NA	TGCGCCAGCAGCTTGAATAGGCAGGCCGAGCAGTTCTTC	CASSLNRQAEQFF
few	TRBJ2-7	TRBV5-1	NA	TGCGCCAGCAGCCCGGACACAGGCGCCTACGAGCAGTACTTC	CASSPDTGAYEQYF
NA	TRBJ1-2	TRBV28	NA	TGTGCCAGCAGTTTTGGTGGTCAGGTGCGTGGCTACACCTTC	CASSFGGQVRGYTF
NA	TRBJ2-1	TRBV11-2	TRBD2	TGTGCCAGCAGAAGAGATGGAGCTAGCGGGGGGGCGGAGCAGTTCTTC	CASRRDGASGGAEQFF
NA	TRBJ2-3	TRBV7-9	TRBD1	TGTGCCAGCAGCTTGACAGGGGCCCTTACAGATACGCAGTATTTT	CASSLTGALTDTQYF
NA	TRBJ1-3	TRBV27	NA	TGTGCCAGCAGGGGGCAGGGGTACTCTGGAAACACCATATATTTT	CASRGQGYSGNTIYF
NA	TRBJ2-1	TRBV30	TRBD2	TGTGCCTGGAGTACTAGCGGGGGGGATACCATCCACAATGAGCAGTTCTTC	CAWSTSGGDTIHNEQFF
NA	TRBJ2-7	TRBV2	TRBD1	TGTGCCAGCAGCCGGGACAGGGTCTCCTACGAGCAGTACTTC	CASSRDRVSYEQYF
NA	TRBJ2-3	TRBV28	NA	TGTGCCAGCAGCCTCCCCAGGGATACGCAGTATTTT	CASSLPRDTQYF
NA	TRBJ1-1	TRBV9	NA	TGTGCCAGCAGCCCTGGATTCAGGGTCAACACTGAAGCTTTCTTT	CASSPGFRVNTEAFF
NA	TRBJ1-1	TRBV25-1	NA	TGTGCCAGCAGTGAATATAGTCAGGGAGGAATGAACACTGAAGCTTTCTTT	CASSEYSQGGMNTEAFF
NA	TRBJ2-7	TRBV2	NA	TGTGCCAGCAGTGGCAGGGGCGAGCAGTACTTC	CASSGRGEQYF
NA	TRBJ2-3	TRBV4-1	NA	TGCGCCAGCAGCCAAGATTTAGACTTTTGGACAGATACGCAGTATTTT	CASSQDLDFWTDTQYF
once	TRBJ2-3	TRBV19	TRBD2	TGTGCCAGGCCCTCGACTAGCGGGGGCACAGATACGCAGTATTTT	CARPSTSGGTDTQYF
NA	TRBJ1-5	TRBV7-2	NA	TGTGCCAGCAGCTTAGTAATGGGAGGCAATCAGCCCCAGCATTTT	CASSLVMGGNQPQHF
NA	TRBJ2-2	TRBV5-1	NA	TGCGCCAGCAGCTGGGACTCCGGCCCGGACACCGGGGAGCTGTTTTTT	CASSWDSGPDTGELFF
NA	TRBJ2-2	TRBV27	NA	TGTGCCAGCAGTTTCGCCAGGGCGGTCACCGGGGAGCTGTTTTTT	CASSFARAVTGELFF
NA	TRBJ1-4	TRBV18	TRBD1	TGTGCCAGCTCAGGGACAGGGGAGCTTCGTGGACTGTTTTTT	CASSGTGELRGLFF